The sequence of this T cell receptor beta chain was determined in a study of identical twins. Findings and caveats of the study: The conclusions drew on cross-sectional statistical analysis instead of tracking the same donors.

V was trimmed by 0 bases and J by 0 bases, leaving 16 bases between them. The CDR3 runs 19 residues. Per germline, CDR1 SGHRS and CDR2 YFSETQ. TCRdb reanalysed the 5' RACE reads using MiXCR and keeps one entry per CDR3 protein. The sample records roughly 290,000 distinct CDR3 sequences, roughly 8.6% being singletons. This clonotype turned up a few times. Antigen specificity is unknown. These records were also assigned to another study, of yellow fever vaccine responses in identical twins.

The clonotype was recovered from a woman aged 18-35 years in good health. J is TRBJ2-6 and V is TRBV5-1; D perhaps matches TRBD1 (5 bases). The sample comprised memory (CD45RO+) T cells sorted from blood. The chain's CDR3 is CASSLAAQGTSSGANVLTF. The DNA of the CDR3 is TGCGCCAGCAGCTTGGCCGCCCAGGGCACCAGCTCTGGGGCCAACGTCCTGACTTTC.